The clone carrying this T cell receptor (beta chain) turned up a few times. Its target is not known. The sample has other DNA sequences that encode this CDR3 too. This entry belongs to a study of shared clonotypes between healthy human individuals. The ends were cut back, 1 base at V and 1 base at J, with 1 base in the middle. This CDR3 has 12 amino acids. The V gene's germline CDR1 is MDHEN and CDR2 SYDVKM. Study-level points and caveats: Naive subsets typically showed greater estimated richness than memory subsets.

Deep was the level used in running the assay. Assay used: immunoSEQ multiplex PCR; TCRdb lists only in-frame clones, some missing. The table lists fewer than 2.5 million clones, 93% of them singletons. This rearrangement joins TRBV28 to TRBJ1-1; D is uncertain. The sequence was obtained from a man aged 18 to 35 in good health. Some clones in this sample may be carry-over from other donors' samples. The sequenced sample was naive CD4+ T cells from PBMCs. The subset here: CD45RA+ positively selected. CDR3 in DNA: TGTGCCAGCAGTTTATCGAACACTGAAGCTTTCTTT. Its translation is CASSLSNTEAFF.